This entry lists 9 T cell receptor beta chains sequenced from one sample in a study of long-term antiretroviral therapy in people with HIV. The assay used was immunoSEQ (version v3.0), run at survey level. Using immunoSEQ multiplex PCR, the repertoire was profiled, and TCRdb retains in-frame clones only, with some absent. Of 28,000 or so clones detected, roughly 89% appear once; the ten largest clones hold less than 7%. Sequenced material: unsorted PBMCs, taken 0.4 years after starting antiretroviral therapy. These receptor sequences come from a man between 18 and 29 years old with HIV.

This rearrangement joins TRBV19 to TRBJ1-5; 10 bases are shared with TRBD1. Germline values: CDR1 LNHDA, CDR2 SQIVND (reference sequence). V was pared by 3 bases and J by 5 bases, with 1 base of the junction left unmatched. The CDR3 sequence is 14 residues long. This chain's CDR3 is CASSIGTGDQPQHF. The DNA of the CDR3 is TGTGCCAGTAGTATTGGGACAGGGGATCAGCCCCAGCATTTT. The whole variable domain, remainder taken from reference TRBV19 and TRBJ1-5, is DGGITQSPKYLFRKEGQNVTLSCEQNLNHDAMYWYRQDPGQGLRLIYYSQIVNDFQKGDIAEGYSVSREKKESFPLTVTSAQKNPTAFYLCASSIGTGDQPQHFGDGTRLSIL.

V gene TRBV2 combines with J gene TRBJ1-1; tentative D call: TRBD1 (6 bases). CDR1 and CDR2 from the germline V gene are SNHLY and FYNNEI. The CDR3 runs to 14 residues. The V and J ends lost 9 bases and 0 bases respectively, with 14 bases between them. CDR3 nucleotides: TGTGCCAGTGGCGGGGGGCTAATGAACACTGAAGCTTTCTTT. It encodes CASGGGLMNTEAFF.

A few counts support this clone. The chain employs TRBV7-6 and TRBJ2-2, with D tentatively TRBD1 (5 bases). Germline values: CDR1 SGHVS, CDR2 FNYEAQ. V lost 2 bases, J lost 3 bases, and 10 bases lay in between. This CDR3 spans 15 amino acids. DNA of the CDR3: TGTGCCAGCAGCTTATGGGGCCGGGACACCGGGGAGCTGTTTTTT. Protein product: CASSLWGRDTGELFF.

V is TRBV2 and J is TRBJ2-2; D may be TRBD2 (5 bases). The germline V gene has CDR1 SNHLY and CDR2 FYNNEI. The CDR3 consists of 13 residues. Trimming stripped 7 bases from V and 5 bases from J, with 11 bases between. In DNA form, the CDR3 reads TGTGCCAGCACCGAGGGTCTTACCGGGGAGCTGTTTTTT. It yields the protein CASTEGLTGELFF.

This clone was observed once. The V gene is TRBV13, the J gene TRBJ2-2; D unclear. CDR1 and CDR2 from the germline V gene are PRHDT and FYEKMQ (reference sequence). The V end was cut by 4 bases, the J end by 1 base, with 13 bases between. The CDR3 has 16 residues. CDR3 residues: CASSSRTVMNTGELFF. Here the CDR3 DNA reads TGTGCCAGCAGCTCCAGAACAGTTATGAACACCGGGGAGCTGTTTTTT.

The rearrangement links TRBV27 to TRBJ2-7; unclear D gene. The CDR3 sequence is 11 residues long. Germline V lookup: CDR1 MNHEY, CDR2 SMNVEV (reference sequence). The V end was cut by 4 bases, the J end by 0 bases, with 1 base between. The CDR3 nucleotides read TGTGCCAGCAGTTCCTCCTACGAGCAGTACTTC. Protein sequence: CASSSSYEQYF.

This clone was picked up a small number of times. The V and J genes are TRBV29-1 and TRBJ2-7, with D possibly matching TRBD1 (6 bases). The CDR3 is 15 residues long. Trimming cost V 7 bases and J 0 bases, with 19 bases left between them. Looked up from germline, CDR1 is SQVTM and CDR2 is ANQGSEA. The CDR3 bases are TGCAGCGCGAGAGAAGCAGGGGTTAGCTCCTACGAGCAGTACTTC. Its translation: CSAREAGVSSYEQYF.

The V call is TRBV6-1, the J call TRBJ2-1, with 12 bases identical to TRBD1. The CDR3 has 14 residues. Germline assignment: CDR1 MNHNS and CDR2 SASEGT. Trimming at V came to 6 bases and at J to 5 bases, leaving 2 bases not matched to a gene. The CDR3 sequence: CASRGQGANNEQFF. The DNA of the CDR3 is TGTGCCAGCAGGGGACAGGGGGCTAACAATGAGCAGTTCTTC.

The rearrangement uses TRBV10-2 and TRBJ2-5; a weak D match, TRBD2 (6 bases). The CDR3 totals 12 residues. Germline CDR1 is WSHSY and CDR2 is SAAADI. V lost 6 bases, J lost 2 bases, and 7 bases lay in between. The CDR3 DNA reads as TGCGCCAGCAGCGGGGGACAAGAGACCCAGTACTTC. Protein: CASSGGQETQYF.